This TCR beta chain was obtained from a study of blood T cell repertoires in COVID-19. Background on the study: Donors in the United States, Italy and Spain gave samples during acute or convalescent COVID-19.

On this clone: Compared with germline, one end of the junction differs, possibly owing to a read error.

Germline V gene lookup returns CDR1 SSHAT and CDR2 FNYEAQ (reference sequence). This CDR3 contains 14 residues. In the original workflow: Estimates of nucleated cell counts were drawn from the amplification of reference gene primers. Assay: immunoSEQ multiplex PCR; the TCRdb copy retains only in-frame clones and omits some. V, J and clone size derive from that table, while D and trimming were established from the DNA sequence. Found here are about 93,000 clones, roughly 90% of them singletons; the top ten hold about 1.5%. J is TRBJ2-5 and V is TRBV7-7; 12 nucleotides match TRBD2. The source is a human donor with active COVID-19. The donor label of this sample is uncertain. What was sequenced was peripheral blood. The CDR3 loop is CASSLAGGLETQYF. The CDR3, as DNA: TGTGCCAGCAGCCTAGCGGGGGGGCTGGAGACCCAGTACTTC.